The 10 T cell receptor beta chains in this list originate from one sample, sequenced in a study of shared clonotypes between healthy human individuals (TCRdb year 2020). Libraries were prepared through the immunoSEQ multiplex PCR assay. TCRdb retrieved this table from immuneACCESS and kept in-frame rearrangements only. Not all clones are present; in checked studies, unresolved V genes account for under half, and no reason is known for the remainder. Across this sample there are 100,000 or so clones, with approximately 70% seen only once. Approximately 23% of the sample belongs to the ten largest clones. Sequencing input: memory CD8+ T cells sorted from blood. In light of the paper, this sample's cell subset or site label describes: CD45RO+ cells pooled with CCR7-negative TemRA cells. Receptor source: a woman aged 25 to 39 in good health.

The V call is TRBV30, the J call TRBJ2-5, with TRBD2 identical over 9 bases. Gene TRBJ2-7 matches the end of the DNA better, so the J call may be wrong. This CDR3 is 13 amino acids long. Germline CDR1 reads GTSNPN; CDR2 reads SVGIG (reference sequence). The CDR3 bases are TGTGCCTGGAGAACTAGCGGGCTCTACGAGCAGTACTTC. Encoded protein: CAWRTSGLYEQYF.

The chain has TRBV7-9 and TRBJ2-7; a possible D gene is TRBD2 (5 bases). Germline CDR1 reads SEHNR; CDR2 reads FQNEAQ (reference sequence). The CDR3 totals 14 residues. The V end lost 1 base, the J end lost 2 bases, and 9 bases lay between the germline ends. The CDR3 region has the DNA TGTGCCAGCAGCTTAGAGAGAGGGACCTACGAGCAGTACTTC. Protein sequence: CASSLERGTYEQYF.

The genes are TRBV11-2 and TRBJ2-1; 7 positions match TRBD2. With 5 bases clipped from V and 5 bases from J, the junction kept 9 bases outside the gene matches. CDR3 length equals 15 residues. CDR1 and CDR2 from the germline V gene are SGHAT and FQNNGV. CDR3 loop: CASSPTSAGDNEQFF. The CDR3 DNA is TGTGCCAGCAGCCCAACTAGCGCAGGTGACAATGAGCAGTTCTTC. The entire variable domain, with the rest obtained from reference TRBV11-2 and TRBJ2-1, is as follows: EAGVAQSPRYKIIEKRQSVAFWCNPISGHATLYWYQQILGQGPKLLIQFQNNGVVDDSQLPKDRFSAERLKGVDSTLKIQPAKLEDSAVYLCASSPTSAGDNEQFFGPGTRLTVL.

This rearrangement joins TRBV25-1 to TRBJ2-3; TRBD1 matches at 8 bases. Germline values: CDR1 MGHDK, CDR2 SYGVNS. After removal of 6 bases from V and 6 bases from J, the junction contained 2 bases not matched to a gene. CDR3 size: 12 residues. CDR3 sequence: CASRQGADTQYF. The CDR3 DNA sequence: TGTGCCAGCAGGCAGGGGGCTGATACGCAGTATTTT.

In its sample, this clone was seen a few times. This rearrangement joins TRBV7-5 to TRBJ2-7; TRBD1 is taken as the D call from the table, unchecked against the DNA. TRBV7-5 is noted as a pseudogene. The CDR3 is 16 residues long. The CDR3 sequence: CVRRNQQEIFGYEQYF. Written as DNA, the CDR3 is TGTGTCAGAAGAAATCAACAGGAGATCTTCGGCTACGAGCAGTACTTC.

In this sample, this clone turned up once. The chain combines TRBV28 with TRBJ2-1; 11 bases are shared with TRBD2. V lost 3 bases, J lost 5 bases, and 3 bases stayed unmatched. In germline, CDR1 is MDHEN, CDR2 SYDVKM. This CDR3 comprises 15 residues. The CDR3 reads CASSFLLAGDNEQFF. CDR3 nucleotides: TGTGCCAGCAGTTTTCTACTAGCGGGAGACAATGAGCAGTTCTTC.

CDR3 region: CASSYGGHNTEAFF. CDR3 DNA sequence: TGTGCCAGCAGTTACGGGGGACATAACACTGAAGCTTTCTTT. This chain links TRBV6-6 with TRBJ1-1; D is perhaps TRBD1 (6 bases). V was cut by 2 bases and J by 2 bases, with 9 bases left in between. CDR3 length: 14 residues. Per the germline V gene, CDR1 is MNHNY and CDR2 is SVGAGI (reference sequence).

The chain couples TRBV10-1 to TRBJ1-2; D remains unclear. Looked up from germline, CDR1 is WNHNN and CDR2 is SYGVQD (reference sequence). V lost 3 bases and J 5 bases, leaving 7 bases between the germline ends. CDR3 length: 12 amino acids. CDR3: CASSDDSYGYTF. Here the CDR3 DNA reads TGCGCCAGCAGTGACGACTCATATGGCTACACCTTC.

J is TRBJ2-7 and V is TRBV28; tentatively, D is TRBD1 (7 bases). This CDR3 has 15 residues. CDR1 and CDR2 (germline): MDHEN, SYDVKM. Between the trimmed V and J ends, which lost 0 bases and 3 bases, there was a span of 12 bases. CDR3 DNA sequence: TGTGCCAGCAGTTTATGGGGGGGACAGAGCTACGAGCAGTACTTC. Its protein product is CASSLWGGQSYEQYF.

This clone has just one count. This chain uses TRBV15 with TRBJ2-7, with D perhaps matching TRBD1 (6 bases). Per the germline V gene, CDR1 is LNHNV and CDR2 is YYDKDF (reference sequence). The CDR3 spans 16 residues. V dropped 0 bases and J dropped 1 base, with 13 bases sitting between them. CDR3 bases: TGTGCCACCAGCAGAGATAGGTACAGGGCTTCCTACGAGCAGTACTTC. Translating it yields CATSRDRYRASYEQYF.